These 18 T cell receptor beta chains originate from one sample sequenced in a study of T cell responses to AZD1222 COVID-19 vaccine. TCRdb's copy holds only in-frame clones and misses some; the assay was immunoSEQ multiplex PCR. Of tens of thousands of clones listed, about 74% are singletons. The input for sequencing was peripheral blood, taken on day 0 of AZD1222 vaccination. The receptors were sampled from an adult in good health.

CDR3 protein: CASSFREKLFF. The CDR3 DNA follows: TGTGCCAGCAGTTTCCGAGAAAAACTGTTTTTT. This rearrangement joins TRBV28 to TRBJ1-4, with no clear D. CDR3 length equals 11 residues. Germline loops: CDR1 MDHEN, CDR2 SYDVKM. Trimming pared 3 bases from V and 8 bases from J, leaving 4 bases between. The whole variable domain, filled in from reference TRBV28 and TRBJ1-4, reads DVKVTQSSRYLVKRTGEKVFLECVQDMDHENMFWYRQDPGLGLRLIYFSYDVKMKEKGDIPEGYSVSREKKERFSLILESASTNQTSMYLCASSFREKLFFGSGTQLSVL.

This sequence joins TRBV15 and TRBJ2-1; D is unclear. Germline V gives CDR1 LNHNV, CDR2 YYDKDF (reference sequence). CDR3 length equals 13 residues. Trimming removed 0 bases from V and 5 bases from J, with 5 bases in between. This CDR3 reads CATSRDSHNEQFF. Written as DNA, the CDR3 is TGTGCCACCAGCAGAGACAGCCACAATGAGCAGTTCTTC.

The rearrangement joins TRBV6-1 to TRBJ1-1; D is undetermined. Deletions cut 1 base from V and 5 bases from J, with 11 bases between. The CDR3 runs to 14 residues. The germline CDR1 and CDR2 sequences are MNHNS and SASEGT. CDR3 sequence reads: CASSEVSGITEAFF. The CDR3 coding sequence is TGTGCCAGCAGTGAAGTTTCGGGGATAACTGAAGCTTTCTTT.

The chain employs TRBV3-1 (or the pseudogene TRBV3-2) and TRBJ1-5, with 9 bases fitting TRBD1. CDR1 and CDR2 (germline): LGHDT, YNNKEL (reference sequence). J was trimmed by 6 bases and V by 1 base; bases with no gene match: 7. The CDR3 loop spans 16 amino acids. The CDR3 bases are TGTGCCAGCAGCCAAGGATTTACAGGGGGCGGTCAGCCCCAGCATTTT. It encodes CASSQGFTGGGQPQHF.

CDR3 nucleotide sequence: TGTGCCAGCAGCCCTCCCGGCGTAGTATTTGAAGCTTTCTTT. It translates to CASSPPGVVFEAFF. The chain couples TRBV7-2 to TRBJ1-1; unclear D gene. This CDR3 has 14 amino acids. Per germline, CDR1 SGHTA and CDR2 FQGNSA. V lost 5 bases and J lost 7, with 17 bases in between.

This chain connects TRBV18 to TRBJ1-6; D remains ambiguous. Germline-derived CDR1 and CDR2 are KGHSH and LQKENI. This CDR3 is built from 15 residues. Trimming stripped 0 bases from V and 6 bases from J, with 9 bases between. CDR3 DNA sequence: TGTGCCAGCTCACCACCGGACCGGATTAATTCACCCCTCCACTTT. This translates into CASSPPDRINSPLHF.

This chain uses TRBV10-2 with TRBJ1-2, with D perhaps matching TRBD1 (5 bases). V was cut by 8 bases and J by 8 bases, with 27 bases left in between. There are 16 residues in the CDR3. From germline, CDR1 is WSHSY and CDR2 SAAADI. The CDR3 region has the DNA TGCGCCAGCGGGACCCCCTTCGTGGCGGGCCCCCTGGGCTACACCTTC. Protein product: CASGTPFVAGPLGYTF.

This chain links TRBV28 with TRBJ2-1; 12 nucleotides match TRBD2. The trim removed 6 bases at V and 9 bases at J, leaving 6 bases unmatched. The germline gives CDR1 MDHEN, CDR2 SYDVKM. This CDR3 is built from 14 residues. The DNA of the CDR3 is TGTGCCAGCAGGGATACTAGCGGGGGGTTTGAGCAGTTCTTC. Translation gives CASRDTSGGFEQFF.

The chain is built from TRBV7-2 and TRBJ2-5; weak D call: TRBD2 (6 bases). The CDR3 is 14 amino acids. V was shortened by 5 bases and J by 5 bases, with 15 bases between the two germline ends. CDR1 and CDR2 from the germline V gene are SGHTA and FQGNSA. The CDR3 sequence: CASSPGLRRETQYF. The CDR3 region has the DNA TGTGCCAGCAGCCCCGGACTACGTCGGGAGACCCAGTACTTC. The full variable domain, its missing parts supplied by reference TRBV7-2 and TRBJ2-5, is GAGVSQSPSNKVTEKGKDVELRCDPISGHTALYWYRQSLGQGLEFLIYFQGNSAPDKSGLPSDRFSAERTGGSVSTLTIQRTQQEDSAVYLCASSPGLRRETQYFGPGTRLLVL.

The genes are TRBV28 and TRBJ2-7; D is perhaps TRBD1 or TRBD2 (5 bases each). The CDR3 length is 14 residues. V was clipped by 3 bases and J by 3 bases, with 12 bases between them. CDR1 is MDHEN and CDR2 is SYDVKM in the germline V gene. The CDR3 region has the DNA TGTGCCAGCAGTTTGAGGGGCGCTGGCTACGAGCAGTACTTC. Its protein product is CASSLRGAGYEQYF.

J is TRBJ1-4 and V is TRBV19, with a weak D call TRBD1 (6 bases). This CDR3 is built from 12 residues. V lost 8 bases to trimming and J lost 11 bases, with 15 bases between them. Germline V gives CDR1 LNHDA, CDR2 SQIVND (reference sequence). The CDR3 sequence is CASVSTGRKLFF. CDR3 sequence (DNA): TGTGCCAGTGTAAGCACAGGGAGGAAACTGTTTTTT.

The chain carries TRBV2 and TRBJ2-1; 9 nucleotides line up with TRBD2. Germline lookup yields CDR1 SNHLY and CDR2 FYNNEI. With 10 bases clipped from V and 2 bases from J, the junction kept 15 bases outside the gene matches. The CDR3 is 17 residues long. The CDR3 sequence: CATLGNSGRGTYNEQFF. CDR3 coding DNA: TGTGCCACTCTGGGGAATAGCGGGAGAGGCACCTACAATGAGCAGTTCTTC. The full variable domain, rest sourced from reference TRBV2 and TRBJ2-1, is EPEVTQTPSHQVTQMGQEVILRCVPISNHLYFYWYRQILGQKVEFLVSFYNNEISEKSEIFDDQFSVERPDGSNFTLKIRSTKLEDSAMYFCATLGNSGRGTYNEQFFGPGTRLTVL.

The CDR3 spells CASSPGQPTDEKLFF. CDR3 in DNA: TGTGCCAGCAGCCCTGGACAACCTACGGATGAAAAACTGTTTTTT. J is TRBJ1-4 and V is TRBV9, with a possible D match to TRBD1 (5 bases). V was pared by 4 bases and J by 6 bases, with 16 bases between. Germline CDR1 SGDLS, CDR2 YYNGEE. The CDR3 spans 15 residues.

The rearrangement links TRBV30 to TRBJ2-2, with 10 bases matching TRBD2. V dropped 0 bases and J dropped 6; count of bases not matched to a gene: 7. The CDR3 spans 16 residues. Germline V gene sequence: CDR1 GTSNPN, CDR2 SVGIG (reference sequence). CDR3 residues: CAWSVHLAGVAGELFF. The DNA of the CDR3 is TGTGCCTGGAGTGTACACCTAGCGGGAGTTGCCGGGGAGCTGTTTTTT. The full variable domain, in which reference TRBV30 and TRBJ2-2 provide the parts outside the CDR3, is SQTIHQWPATLVQPVGSPLSLECTVEGTSNPNLYWYRQAAGRGLQLLFYSVGIGQISSEVPQNLSASRPQDRQFILSSKKLLLSDSGFYLCAWSVHLAGVAGELFFGEGSRLTVL.

The rearrangement links TRBV6-6 to TRBJ1-5; weak D call: TRBD1 (6 bases). V gave up 2 bases and J gave up 4 bases, with 12 bases separating them. There are 15 residues in the CDR3. Germline assignment: CDR1 MNHNY and CDR2 SVGAGI (reference sequence). CDR3: CASSYDLRGNQPQHF. CDR3 in DNA: TGTGCCAGCAGTTACGACCTGAGGGGGAATCAGCCCCAGCATTTT.

This chain links TRBV6-5 with TRBJ1-2; 10 bases are shared with TRBD1. J was trimmed by 8 bases and V by 6 bases; bases with no gene match: 12. This CDR3 spans 15 amino acids. The germline V gene encodes CDR1 MNHEY and CDR2 SVGAGI. This chain's CDR3 is CASRRSGQGEGGYTF. Here the CDR3 DNA reads TGTGCCAGCAGGCGGAGCGGACAGGGGGAGGGCGGCTACACCTTC.

The J gene is TRBJ1-4, the V gene TRBV14, with D hard to call. The V end lost 1 base, the J end lost 6 bases, and 12 bases lay between the germline ends. Germline CDR1 reads SGHDN; CDR2 reads FVKESK. The CDR3 has 15 amino acids. For the CDR3, the DNA is TGTGCCAGCAGCCAAGTCTGGGGAAGAGATGAAAAACTGTTTTTT. Its translation: CASSQVWGRDEKLFF.

This clone was found a few times. V is TRBV7-2 and J is TRBJ2-1; D call uncertain. Trimming took 1 base from V and 8 from J, leaving 12 bases between them. The CDR3 extends over 14 amino acids. Per germline, CDR1 SGHTA and CDR2 FQGNSA. CDR3 loop: CASSLGWGAYEQFF. CDR3 coding DNA: TGTGCCAGCAGCTTAGGATGGGGTGCGTATGAGCAGTTCTTC. Based on the CDR3 plus reference TRBV7-2 and TRBJ2-1, the full variable domain is GAGVSQSPSNKVTEKGKDVELRCDPISGHTALYWYRQSLGQGLEFLIYFQGNSAPDKSGLPSDRFSAERTGGSVSTLTIQRTQQEDSAVYLCASSLGWGAYEQFFGPGTRLTVL.